The following is a T cell receptor (beta chain) sequence with its context. The antigen remains unidentified. Germline CDR1 is LNHDA and CDR2 is SQIVND (reference sequence). The CDR3 is made up of 13 amino acids. V was clipped by 5 bases and J by 5 bases, with 12 bases between them. The data were obtained in a study of Ad26.COV2.S vaccination and SARS-CoV-2 variants. The data were produced by immunoSEQ multiplex PCR, yet TCRdb's version contains in-frame clones alone and is incomplete. The table has 500,000 or so clones, roughly 89% seen once. Study conclusions and caveats: Vaccine and placebo recipients had comparable breadth of non-spike TCRs. Total T cell responses, in the TCR breadth and depth analyses, may have been underestimated. After vaccination, reports described spike-specific CD8+ and CD4+ T cell responses as showing substantial breadth.

Indicated treatment: some 19 received Ad26.COV2.S at low or high dose, single or two shots; a few received placebo; per-sample allocation not given. Sampling was performed 63 days after the first vaccine or placebo injection. This TCR derives from a person between 18 and 65 years old who received the Ad26.COV2.S COVID-19 vaccine or a placebo. Source: peripheral blood, taken in a trial of Ad26.COV2.S vaccine versus placebo. The rearrangement links TRBV19 to TRBJ1-1; the D gene is possibly TRBD1 (5 bases). CDR3 residues: CASSVVGGTEAFF. DNA of the CDR3: TGTGCCAGTAGTGTGGTTGGGGGAACTGAAGCTTTCTTT.